A selection of T cell receptor beta chains follows, all from one sample in a study of regulatory T cells in long-lasting Graves disease. TCRdb re-called the multiplex PCR reads through MiXCR, storing one row per CDR3 protein. The top ten clones hold about 8.3% of a sample with approximately 470,000 distinct CDR3 sequences, less than 25% of them seen once. The material was peripheral blood mononuclear cells (PBMCs), obtained when the disease was refractory, from a patient treated with antithyroid drugs. All receptors come from a female donor with Graves disease. The CDR3 runs from the conserved cysteine through the conserved F or W. Fields, in order: D gene, J gene, clone size, V gene, CDR3 protein, CDR3 DNA. A D gene is named only where the DNA matches it firmly. Clone size is not always given. Where it is, it says once, few, many or a class for expanded clones.

D gene: TRBD2; J gene: TRBJ2-3; clone size: once; V gene: TRBV2; CDR3 protein: CASKAGEPDTQYF; CDR3 DNA: TGTGCCAGCAAAGCGGGAGAGCCAGATACGCAGTATTTT
D gene: .; J gene: TRBJ2-7; clone size: many; V gene: TRBV28; CDR3 protein: CASSPDRREQYF; CDR3 DNA: TGTGCCAGCAGCCCCGACAGACGCGAGCAGTACTTC
D gene: .; J gene: TRBJ2-7; clone size: many; V gene: TRBV5-1; CDR3 protein: CASSLEQGRDEQYF; CDR3 DNA: TGCGCCAGCAGCTTGGAGCAGGGGAGGGACGAGCAGTACTTC
D gene: TRBD1; J gene: TRBJ2-7; clone size: .; V gene: TRBV7-9; CDR3 protein: CASSFPGQGSYEQYF; CDR3 DNA: TGTGCCAGCAGCTTTCCGGGACAGGGTTCCTACGAGCAGTACTTC
D gene: TRBD1; J gene: TRBJ1-4; clone size: many; V gene: TRBV12-5; CDR3 protein: CASGSVNRQGWREKLFF; CDR3 DNA: TGTGCTAGTGGTTCCGTCAACCGACAGGGGTGGAGGGAAAAACTGTTTTTT
D gene: .; J gene: TRBJ1-5; clone size: many; V gene: TRBV11-2; CDR3 protein: CASSLGSGVQPQHF; CDR3 DNA: TGTGCCAGCAGCTTAGGTTCGGGGGTTCAGCCCCAGCATTTT
D gene: TRBD1; J gene: TRBJ2-7; clone size: .; V gene: TRBV29-1; CDR3 protein: CSVPDRGQVEQYF; CDR3 DNA: TGCAGCGTTCCTGACAGGGGGCAGGTTGAGCAGTACTTC
D gene: .; J gene: TRBJ1-1; clone size: few; V gene: TRBV20-1; CDR3 protein: CSASTGWTEAFF; CDR3 DNA: TGCAGTGCTTCCACAGGGTGGACTGAAGCTTTCTTT
D gene: .; J gene: TRBJ2-7; clone size: many; V gene: TRBV3-1; CDR3 protein: CASSILGSYEQYF; CDR3 DNA: TGTGCCAGCAGCATACTAGGATCCTACGAGCAGTACTTC
D gene: TRBD2; J gene: TRBJ2-6; clone size: .; V gene: TRBV6-1; CDR3 protein: CASSQGLAGFSGANVLTF; CDR3 DNA: TGTGCCAGCAGTCAAGGACTAGCGGGATTTAGTGGGGCCAACGTCCTGACTTTC
D gene: TRBD1; J gene: TRBJ2-3; clone size: .; V gene: TRBV2; CDR3 protein: CASVTGTGFTDTQYF; CDR3 DNA: TGTGCCAGCGTCACCGGGACAGGGTTTACAGATACGCAGTATTTT
D gene: .; J gene: TRBJ2-5; clone size: many; V gene: TRBV28; CDR3 protein: CASKGFLRQETQYF; CDR3 DNA: TGTGCCAGCAAGGGCTTTTTACGCCAAGAGACCCAGTACTTC
D gene: .; J gene: TRBJ1-2; clone size: many; V gene: TRBV18; CDR3 protein: CASSPRPANYGYTF; CDR3 DNA: TGTGCCAGCTCACCACGTCCAGCTAACTATGGCTACACCTTC
D gene: .; J gene: TRBJ2-2; clone size: few; V gene: TRBV12-3/TRBV12-4; CDR3 protein: CASSDSKRVTGELFF; CDR3 DNA: TGTGCCAGCAGCGACAGCAAAAGGGTCACCGGGGAGCTGTTTTTT
D gene: TRBD2; J gene: TRBJ2-7; clone size: .; V gene: TRBV18; CDR3 protein: CASSPLSGLAGVVAEQYF; CDR3 DNA: TGTGCCAGCTCACCTCTTTCGGGACTAGCGGGAGTAGTTGCCGAGCAGTACTTC
D gene: TRBD2; J gene: TRBJ2-2; clone size: few; V gene: TRBV2; CDR3 protein: CASSLTSGITRGTGELFF; CDR3 DNA: TGTGCCAGCAGCCTTACTAGCGGGATTACCCGAGGCACCGGGGAGCTGTTTTTT
D gene: TRBD2; J gene: TRBJ2-7; clone size: many; V gene: TRBV6-5; CDR3 protein: CASSYGLAGATEQYF; CDR3 DNA: TGTGCCAGCAGTTACGGACTAGCGGGAGCCACCGAGCAGTACTTC